The 10 T cell receptor beta chains below were found in one sample sequenced in a study of blood T cell repertoires in COVID-19. The protocol was immunoSEQ multiplex PCR, while the TCRdb copy is restricted to in-frame clones and leaves out a portion. The sample lists about 190,000 clones; around 90% were seen once. Sequences were obtained from peripheral blood. The receptors originated from a man aged 50 to 60 with acute or convalescent COVID-19.

The rearrangement joins TRBV7-2 to TRBJ1-1; 8 nucleotides agree with TRBD1. Per germline, CDR1 SGHTA and CDR2 FQGNSA. The V segment lost 1 base and the J segment 4 bases; nucleotides outside the gene matches: 5. This CDR3 has 15 residues. The CDR3 spells CASSLGHRGSTEAFF. CDR3 nucleotide sequence: TGTGCCAGCAGCTTAGGTCACAGGGGGAGCACTGAAGCTTTCTTT.

V is TRBV18 and J is TRBJ1-1, with TRBD1 matching over 7 bases. J was trimmed by 0 bases and V by 7 bases; bases with no gene match: 2. The germline V gene encodes CDR1 KGHSH and CDR2 LQKENI. The CDR3 has 13 amino acids. The CDR3, as DNA: TGTGCCAGCTACGGGACAGTGAACACTGAAGCTTTCTTT. It encodes CASYGTVNTEAFF.

This chain connects TRBV9 to TRBJ1-2; 11 positions agree with TRBD1. Germline CDR1 is SGDLS and CDR2 is YYNGEE. The V and J ends lost 0 bases and 5 bases, in that order; junction bases with no gene match: 6. This CDR3 is built from 16 residues. In DNA form, the CDR3 reads TGTGCCAGCAGCGTAGAAGCGGGACAGGGGGTGTATGGCTACACCTTC. It translates to CASSVEAGQGVYGYTF.

V gene TRBV18 combines with J gene TRBJ1-4; D gene ambiguous. The CDR3 totals 14 residues. The V gene's germline CDR1 is KGHSH and CDR2 LQKENI. Trimming pared 4 bases from V and 3 bases from J, leaving 9 bases between. This CDR3 is CASSLRGANEKLFF. The CDR3 DNA follows: TGTGCCAGCTCACTACGTGGAGCTAATGAAAAACTGTTTTTT.

This clone was seen only a few times. The J gene is TRBJ1-6, the V gene TRBV6-4, with D perhaps TRBD1 (5 bases). This CDR3 region has 14 residues. The V gene lost 4 bases and the J gene lost 10 bases, with 14 bases spanning the gap. Per the germline V gene, CDR1 is MRHNA and CDR2 is SNTAGT. The CDR3 region is CASSVGGHRSPLHF. The CDR3 DNA reads TGTGCCAGCAGTGTAGGCGGACATAGGTCACCCCTCCACTTT.

This chain links TRBV28 with TRBJ2-1; 11 nucleotides match TRBD2. Germline lookup yields CDR1 MDHEN and CDR2 SYDVKM. The CDR3 is 15 residues long. Trimming cost V 5 bases and J 0 bases; bases outside gene matches: 0. The CDR3 DNA follows: TGTGCCAGCAGTACTAGCGGGAGCTCCTACAATGAGCAGTTCTTC. Translating it yields CASSTSGSSYNEQFF.

This chain joins TRBV6-5 and TRBJ1-3; D is ambiguous. Trimming took off 8 bases at V and 0 bases at J, with 11 bases between the two ends. Germline loops: CDR1 MNHEY, CDR2 SVGAGI. This CDR3 has 14 amino acids. CDR3 sequence (DNA): TGTGCCAGCGGTAGCAGTAACTCTGGAAACACCATATATTTT. This encodes CASGSSNSGNTIYF.

This chain joins TRBV7-3 and TRBJ2-2, with 7 bases fitting TRBD2. The ends lost 1 base at V and 7 bases at J; junction bases unmatched: 6. This CDR3 comprises 15 residues. In germline, CDR1 is SGHTA, CDR2 FQGTGA. The CDR3: CASSLKAGMSGELFF. Written as DNA, the CDR3 is TGTGCCAGCAGCTTAAAAGCGGGGATGAGCGGGGAGCTGTTTTTT.

This clone was observed a single time. The chain couples TRBV7-8 to TRBJ2-3, with a tentative D call TRBD2 (6 bases). Between the trimmed V and J ends, which lost 1 base and 2 bases, there was a span of 13 bases. The CDR3 loop spans 16 amino acids. Germline V gives CDR1 SGHVS, CDR2 FQNEAQ. The DNA of the CDR3 is TGTGCCAGCAGCTTAGTCGGGAGACGAGACACAGATACGCAGTATTTT. This translates into CASSLVGRRDTDTQYF.

V is TRBV7-2 and J is TRBJ2-3, with 9 bases that match TRBD1. J was trimmed by 0 bases and V by 4 bases; bases with no gene match: 5. The CDR3 loop spans 16 amino acids. Per germline, CDR1 SGHTA and CDR2 FQGNSA. CDR3 amino acids: CASSSYRGLSTDTQYF. CDR3 DNA sequence: TGTGCCAGCAGCTCCTACAGGGGGCTAAGCACAGATACGCAGTATTTT.